A selection of T cell receptor beta chains follows, all from one sample in a study of blood T cells in healthy people across ages. TCRdb redid the calling of the 5' RACE reads with MiXCR, one entry per CDR3 protein. The sample holds about 1.4 million distinct CDR3 sequences; roughly 59% are singletons and the top ten take more than 6%. Sequenced material: blood. These TCRs come from a man aged 18 to 30 in good health. Both conserved end residues are part of each CDR3. Each record gives: clone size, V gene, J gene, D gene, CDR3 DNA, CDR3 protein. D genes are given only for firm matches. Only some rows state a clone size, as once, few, many or a class for expanded clones.

abundance: few; v_gene: TRBV5-1; j_gene: TRBJ2-3; d_gene: TRBD2; CDR3nt: TGCGCCAGCAGCCGTCAACTAGCGGGGGGGCTCACAGATACGCAGTATTTT; CDR3aa: CASSRQLAGGLTDTQYF
abundance: .; v_gene: TRBV28; j_gene: TRBJ2-7; d_gene: TRBD1; CDR3nt: TGTGCCAGCAGTTTTAGTCGAAGACAGGGAGTTATCTCCTACGAGCAGTACTTC; CDR3aa: CASSFSRRQGVISYEQYF
abundance: .; v_gene: TRBV7-2; j_gene: TRBJ2-1; d_gene: .; CDR3nt: TGTGCCAGCAGCTTAGGATGGAGCAATGAGCAGTTCTTC; CDR3aa: CASSLGWSNEQFF
abundance: .; v_gene: TRBV29-1; j_gene: TRBJ1-2; d_gene: .; CDR3nt: TGCAGCGTTGAAGAAGGATTGAGGACAAGACCCGAAATCTATGGCTACACCTTC; CDR3aa: CSVEEGLRTRPEIYGYTF
abundance: .; v_gene: TRBV5-1; j_gene: TRBJ2-3; d_gene: .; CDR3nt: TGCGCCAGCAGCTTGGTCGGGGGCTACGGCACAGATACGCAGTATTTT; CDR3aa: CASSLVGGYGTDTQYF
abundance: .; v_gene: TRBV25-1; j_gene: TRBJ1-1; d_gene: .; CDR3nt: TGTGCCAGCACCCACACCGGGAACACTGAAGCTTTCTTT; CDR3aa: CASTHTGNTEAFF
abundance: .; v_gene: TRBV7-9; j_gene: TRBJ1-1; d_gene: TRBD1; CDR3nt: TGTGCCAGCAGCTTAGGGACAGGGCCCACTGAAGCTTTCTTT; CDR3aa: CASSLGTGPTEAFF
abundance: .; v_gene: TRBV20-1; j_gene: TRBJ2-7; d_gene: .; CDR3nt: TGCAGTGCTACCAACCCCCTCGCCGAGCAGTACTTC; CDR3aa: CSATNPLAEQYF
abundance: once; v_gene: TRBV15; j_gene: TRBJ1-1; d_gene: .; CDR3nt: TGTGCCACCAGCGGAGCCACCTTAGGTCCCGGCACTGAAGCTTTCTTT; CDR3aa: CATSGATLGPGTEAFF
abundance: .; v_gene: TRBV12-3/TRBV12-4; j_gene: TRBJ2-1; d_gene: TRBD2; CDR3nt: TGTGCCAGTATGAGAACGGGACTAGCGGGGTACAATGAGCAGTTCTTC; CDR3aa: CASMRTGLAGYNEQFF
abundance: .; v_gene: TRBV29-1; j_gene: TRBJ2-1; d_gene: .; CDR3nt: TGCAGCATTGGGGCTAGCGTATACAATGAGCAGTTCTTC; CDR3aa: CSIGASVYNEQFF
abundance: .; v_gene: TRBV9; j_gene: TRBJ2-1; d_gene: TRBD2; CDR3nt: TGTGCCAGCAGCGTACTAGCGGGAGCCTTCTCCCCCTTAGGGCAGTTCTTC; CDR3aa: CASSVLAGAFSPLGQFF